This record concerns one T cell receptor beta chain sequence. Its antigen is as yet unknown. MiXCR was run by TCRdb on the 5' RACE reads, yielding one entry per CDR3 protein. The table has about 120,000 distinct CDR3 sequences, 9% to 15% seen once. The data stem from a study of spatial heterogeneity in lung cancer. Whole-study context: The donor group consisted of under 90 patients who had untreated, early-stage non-small cell lung cancer.

Trimming shortened V by 0 bases and J by 5 bases, and 16 bases separated the two germline ends. The germline gives CDR1 ENHRY, CDR2 SYGVKD. The CDR3 covers 16 residues. Study-wide results and caveats: Compared with follow-up, resection was when ubiquitous expanded tumor TCRs appeared in blood more.

Time point defined: blood at routine non-recurrence follow-up after resection. Tumor, nontumor lung or frozen PBMC supplied whole RNA that was sequenced unsorted. The sequencing used PBMCs, collected at follow-up. This sequence joins TRBV10-3 and TRBJ2-5; a possible D gene is TRBD2 (5 bases). The receptor was isolated from a male donor with early-stage non-small cell lung cancer. The CDR3 DNA reads as TGTGCCATCAGTGAGTCGAGGGCAGGAGAGTTGGAGACCCAGTACTTC. Its translation is CAISESRAGELETQYF.